This entry features one TCR beta chain sequence. Localized lung adenocarcinoma, a non-small cell lung cancer, affected the donors. The sample comes from a study of CD4 and CD8 cells across lung adenocarcinoma regions. TCRdb used MiXCR to reprocess the PCR reads, holding one entry per CDR3 protein. In the table there are 25,000 to 30,000 distinct CDR3 sequences, about 50% of which are singletons. CDR1 is MNHNS, CDR2 SASEGT, per germline. The CDR3 loop spans 16 amino acids. Trimming removed 6 bases at V and 12 bases at J, with 28 bases between. This sequence originates from a male donor with lung adenocarcinoma. The CD4 and CD8 labels of this study may be unreliable. The chain joins TRBV6-1 to TRBJ2-3; D may be TRBD1 or TRBD2 (6 bases each). Sequenced material: CD8+ T cells from the center of a lung tumor. The CDR3 reads CASRGAGGGDGETQYF. The CDR3 DNA reads as TGTGCCAGCAGGGGGGCCGGGGGCGGGGATGGGGAGACCCAGTATTTT.